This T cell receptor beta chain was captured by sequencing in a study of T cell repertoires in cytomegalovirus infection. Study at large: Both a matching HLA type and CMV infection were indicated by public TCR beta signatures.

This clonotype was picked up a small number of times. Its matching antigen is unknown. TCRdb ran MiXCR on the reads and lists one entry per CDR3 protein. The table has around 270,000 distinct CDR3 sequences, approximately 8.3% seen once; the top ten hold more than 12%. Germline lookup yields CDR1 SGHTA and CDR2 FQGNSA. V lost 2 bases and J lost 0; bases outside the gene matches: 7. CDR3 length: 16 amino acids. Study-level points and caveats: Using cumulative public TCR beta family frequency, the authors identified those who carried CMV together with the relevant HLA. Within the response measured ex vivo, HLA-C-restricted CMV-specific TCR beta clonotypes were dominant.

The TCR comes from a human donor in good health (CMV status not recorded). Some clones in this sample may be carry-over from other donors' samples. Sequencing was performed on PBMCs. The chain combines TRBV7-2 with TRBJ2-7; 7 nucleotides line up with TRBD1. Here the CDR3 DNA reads TGTGCCAGCAGCTTACAGGGGACAGCGAGCTCCTACGAGCAGTACTTC. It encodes CASSLQGTASSYEQYF.